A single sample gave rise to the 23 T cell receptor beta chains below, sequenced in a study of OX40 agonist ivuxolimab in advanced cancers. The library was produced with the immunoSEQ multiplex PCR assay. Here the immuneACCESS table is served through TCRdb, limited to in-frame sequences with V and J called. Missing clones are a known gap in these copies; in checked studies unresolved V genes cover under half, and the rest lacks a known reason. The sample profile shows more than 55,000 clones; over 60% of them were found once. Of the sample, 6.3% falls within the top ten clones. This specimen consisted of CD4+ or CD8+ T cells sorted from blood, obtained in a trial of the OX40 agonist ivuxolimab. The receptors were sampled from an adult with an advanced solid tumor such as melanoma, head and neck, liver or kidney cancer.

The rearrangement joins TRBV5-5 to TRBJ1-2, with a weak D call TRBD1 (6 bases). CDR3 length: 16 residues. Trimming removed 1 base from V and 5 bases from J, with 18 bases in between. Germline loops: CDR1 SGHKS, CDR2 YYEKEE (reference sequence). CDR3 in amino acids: CASSLSTGAGLYGYTF. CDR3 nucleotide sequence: TGTGCCAGCAGCTTGAGCACGGGGGCCGGGCTATATGGCTACACCTTC.

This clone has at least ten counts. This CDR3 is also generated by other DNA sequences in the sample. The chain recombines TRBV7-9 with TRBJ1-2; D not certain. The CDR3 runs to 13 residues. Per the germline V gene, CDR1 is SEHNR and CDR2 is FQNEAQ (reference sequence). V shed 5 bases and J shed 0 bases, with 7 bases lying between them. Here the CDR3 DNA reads TGTGCCAGCAGCCGAGACACTAACTATGGCTACACCTTC. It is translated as CASSRDTNYGYTF.

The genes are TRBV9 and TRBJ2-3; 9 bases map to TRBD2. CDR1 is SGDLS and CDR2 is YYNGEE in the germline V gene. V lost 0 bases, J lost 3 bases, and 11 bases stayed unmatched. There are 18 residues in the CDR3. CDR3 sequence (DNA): TGTGCCAGCAGCGTAGGGGCTAGCGGGAAACGCGGAACAGATACGCAGTATTTT. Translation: CASSVGASGKRGTDTQYF. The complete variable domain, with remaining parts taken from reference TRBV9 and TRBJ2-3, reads DSGVTQTPKHLITATGQRVTLRCSPRSGDLSVYWYQQSLDQGLQFLIQYYNGEERAKGNILERFSAQQFPDLHSELNLSSLELGDSALYFCASSVGASGKRGTDTQYFGPGTRLTVL.

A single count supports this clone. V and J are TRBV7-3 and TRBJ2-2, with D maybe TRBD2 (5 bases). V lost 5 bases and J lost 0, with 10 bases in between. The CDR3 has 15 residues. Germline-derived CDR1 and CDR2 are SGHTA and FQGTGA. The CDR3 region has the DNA TGTGCCAGCAGCCCATGGGGAGCGAACACCGGGGAGCTGTTTTTT. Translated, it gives CASSPWGANTGELFF.

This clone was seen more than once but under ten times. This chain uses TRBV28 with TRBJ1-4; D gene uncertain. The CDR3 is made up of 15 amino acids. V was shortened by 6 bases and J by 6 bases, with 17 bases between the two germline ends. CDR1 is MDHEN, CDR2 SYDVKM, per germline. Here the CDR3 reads CASSPRRAVDEKLFF. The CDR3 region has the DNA TGTGCCAGCAGCCCCCGAAGGGCTGTGGATGAAAAACTGTTTTTT.

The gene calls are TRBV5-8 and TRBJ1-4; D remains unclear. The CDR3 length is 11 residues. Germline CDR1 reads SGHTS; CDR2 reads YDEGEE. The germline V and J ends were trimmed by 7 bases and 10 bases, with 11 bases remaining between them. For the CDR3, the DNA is TGTGCCAGCGGCCACTCGGGAAAACTGTTTTTT. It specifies CASGHSGKLFF. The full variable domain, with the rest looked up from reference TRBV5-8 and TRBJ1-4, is EAGVTQSPTHLIKTRGQQATLRCSPISGHTSVYWYQQALGLGLQFLLWYDEGEERNRGNFPPRFSGRQFPNYSSELNVNALELEDSALYLCASGHSGKLFFGSGTQLSVL.

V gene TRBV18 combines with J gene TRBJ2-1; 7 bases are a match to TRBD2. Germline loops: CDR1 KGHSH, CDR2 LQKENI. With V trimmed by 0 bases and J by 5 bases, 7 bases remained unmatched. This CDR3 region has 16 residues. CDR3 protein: CASSPPVGGRDNEQFF. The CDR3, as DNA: TGTGCCAGCTCACCACCTGTCGGAGGGAGGGACAATGAGCAGTTCTTC.

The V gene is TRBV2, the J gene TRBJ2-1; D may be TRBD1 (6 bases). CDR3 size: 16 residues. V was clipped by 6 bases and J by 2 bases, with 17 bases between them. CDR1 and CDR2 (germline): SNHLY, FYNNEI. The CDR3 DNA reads TGTGCCAGCAGGTACCAGGGGCAAGGCACCTACAATGAGCAGTTCTTC. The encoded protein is CASRYQGQGTYNEQFF.

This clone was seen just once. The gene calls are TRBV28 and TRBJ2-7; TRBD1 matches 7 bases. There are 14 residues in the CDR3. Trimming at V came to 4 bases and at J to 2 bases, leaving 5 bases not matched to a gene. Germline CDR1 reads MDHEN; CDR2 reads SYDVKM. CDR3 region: CASSSGTAAYEQYF. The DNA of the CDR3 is TGTGCCAGCAGTTCCGGGACAGCCGCCTACGAGCAGTACTTC.

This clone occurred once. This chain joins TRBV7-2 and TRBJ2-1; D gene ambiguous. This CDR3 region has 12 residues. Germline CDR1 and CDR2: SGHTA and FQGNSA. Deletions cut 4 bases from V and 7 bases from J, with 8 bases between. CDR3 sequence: CASSSAWNEQFF. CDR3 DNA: TGTGCCAGCAGCTCAGCGTGGAATGAGCAGTTCTTC. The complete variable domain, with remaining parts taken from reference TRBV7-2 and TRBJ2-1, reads GAGVSQSPSNKVTEKGKDVELRCDPISGHTALYWYRQSLGQGLEFLIYFQGNSAPDKSGLPSDRFSAERTGGSVSTLTIQRTQQEDSAVYLCASSSAWNEQFFGPGTRLTVL.

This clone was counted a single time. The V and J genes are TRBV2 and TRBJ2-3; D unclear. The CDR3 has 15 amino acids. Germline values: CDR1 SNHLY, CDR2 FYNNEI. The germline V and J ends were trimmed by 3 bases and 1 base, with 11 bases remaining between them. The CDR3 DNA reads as TGTGCCAGCAGTGATTCGAGCGTAGGCACAGATACGCAGTATTTT. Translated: CASSDSSVGTDTQYF.

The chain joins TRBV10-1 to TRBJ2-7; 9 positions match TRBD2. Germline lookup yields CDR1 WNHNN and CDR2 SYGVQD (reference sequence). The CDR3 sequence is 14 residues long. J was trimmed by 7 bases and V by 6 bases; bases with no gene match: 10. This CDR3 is CASSRGGAVREQYF. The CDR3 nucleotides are TGCGCCAGCAGCCGCGGGGGGGCCGTAAGGGAGCAGTACTTC.

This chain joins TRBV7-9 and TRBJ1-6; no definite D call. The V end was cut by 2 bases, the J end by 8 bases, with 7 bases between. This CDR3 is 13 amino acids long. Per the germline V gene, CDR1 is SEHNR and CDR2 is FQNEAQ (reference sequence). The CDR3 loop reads CASSLNADSPLHF. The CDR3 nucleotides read TGTGCCAGCAGCTTAAATGCAGATTCACCCCTCCACTTT.

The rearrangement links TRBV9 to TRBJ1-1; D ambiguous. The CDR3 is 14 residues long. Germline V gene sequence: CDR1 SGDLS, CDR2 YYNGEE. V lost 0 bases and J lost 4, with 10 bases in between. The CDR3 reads CASSVDLGFTEAFF. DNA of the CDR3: TGTGCCAGCAGCGTAGATCTGGGGTTCACTGAAGCTTTCTTT.

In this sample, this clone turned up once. The DNA of the CDR3 is TGTGCCAGCAGCCACGACTCAGTCAGACAGCAGTACTTC. It codes for CASSHDSVRQQYF. The chain employs TRBV7-2 and TRBJ2-7, with D uncertain. The CDR3 loop spans 13 amino acids. The V and J ends lost 5 bases and 8 bases respectively, with 16 bases between them. The germline V gene encodes CDR1 SGHTA and CDR2 FQGNSA.

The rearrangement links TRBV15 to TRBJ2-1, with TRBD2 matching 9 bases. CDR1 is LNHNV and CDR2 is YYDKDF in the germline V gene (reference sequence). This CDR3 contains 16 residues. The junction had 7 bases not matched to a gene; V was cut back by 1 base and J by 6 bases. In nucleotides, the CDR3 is TGTGCCACCAGCAGAGGCTTAGCGGGAGACCGCAATGAGCAGTTCTTC. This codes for CATSRGLAGDRNEQFF.

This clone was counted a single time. CDR3 amino acids: CASSFNRALRAFF. For the CDR3, the DNA is TGTGCCAGCAGCTTTAACAGGGCGTTGAGGGCTTTCTTT. This chain joins TRBV5-6 and TRBJ1-1, with D possibly TRBD1 on 6 matching bases. This CDR3 comprises 13 residues. The germline CDR1 and CDR2 sequences are SGHDT and YYEEEE. V was cut by 2 bases and J by 11 bases, with 16 bases left in between. The entire variable domain, with the rest obtained from reference TRBV5-6 and TRBJ1-1, is as follows: DAGVTQSPTHLIKTRGQQVTLRCSPKSGHDTVSWYQQALGQGPQFIFQYYEEEERQRGNFPDRFSGHQFPNYSSELNVNALLLGDSALYLCASSFNRALRAFFGQGTRLTVV.

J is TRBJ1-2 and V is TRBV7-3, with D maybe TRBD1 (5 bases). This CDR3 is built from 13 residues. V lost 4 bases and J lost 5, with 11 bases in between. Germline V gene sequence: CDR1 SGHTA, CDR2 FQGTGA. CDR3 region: CASSSTQGYGYTF. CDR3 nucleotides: TGTGCCAGCAGCTCTACGCAGGGATATGGCTACACCTTC.

The chain's CDR3 is CATSRVRVNTEAFF. The DNA for the CDR3 is TGTGCCACCAGCAGAGTGCGGGTGAACACTGAAGCTTTCTTT. V and J are TRBV15 and TRBJ1-1; D remains unclear. V dropped 1 base and J dropped 0 bases, with 6 bases sitting between them. Germline V gene sequence: CDR1 LNHNV, CDR2 YYDKDF (reference sequence). This CDR3 comprises 14 residues.

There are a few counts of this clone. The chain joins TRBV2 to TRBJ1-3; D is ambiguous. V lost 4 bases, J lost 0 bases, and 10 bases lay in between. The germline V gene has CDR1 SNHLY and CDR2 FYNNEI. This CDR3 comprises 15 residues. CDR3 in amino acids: CASSVLFVSGNTIYF. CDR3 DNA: TGTGCCAGCAGTGTTCTTTTTGTCTCTGGAAACACCATATATTTT.

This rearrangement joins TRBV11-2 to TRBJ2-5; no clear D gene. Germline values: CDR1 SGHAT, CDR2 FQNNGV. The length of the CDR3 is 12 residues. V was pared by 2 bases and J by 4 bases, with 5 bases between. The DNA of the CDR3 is TGTGCCAGCAGCTTAAGTAGAGAGACCCAGTACTTC. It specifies CASSLSRETQYF.

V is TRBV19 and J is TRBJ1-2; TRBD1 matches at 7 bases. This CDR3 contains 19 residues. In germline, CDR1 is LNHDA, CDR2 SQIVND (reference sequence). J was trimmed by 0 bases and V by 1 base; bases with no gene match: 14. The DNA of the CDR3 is TGTGCCAGTAGTATAGTTCCGGGACAGAAGTTCCAAGCTAACTATGGCTACACCTTC. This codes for CASSIVPGQKFQANYGYTF.

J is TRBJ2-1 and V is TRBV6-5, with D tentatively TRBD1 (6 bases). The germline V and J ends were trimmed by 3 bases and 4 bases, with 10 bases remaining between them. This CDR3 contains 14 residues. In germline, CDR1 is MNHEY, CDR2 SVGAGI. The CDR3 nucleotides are TGTGCCAGCAGTTATCGGGACACTTACAATGAGCAGTTCTTC. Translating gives CASSYRDTYNEQFF.